This TCR beta chain was obtained from a study of blood T cell repertoires in COVID-19. For the study at large: The United States, Italy and Spain provided the acute and convalescent COVID-19 samples. The analysed material was cDNA or gDNA that came from T cells, B-cell-depleted T cells, or PBMCs.

Authors' processing steps: Amplification with reference gene primers provided the estimates of nucleated cell counts. Method: immunoSEQ multiplex PCR; TCRdb's copy keeps in-frame clones and lacks some. V and J calls plus clone size are reproduced from that table; the DNA served to infer D and trimming. Found here are over 60,000 clones, roughly 82% of them singletons; the top ten hold more than 15%. The CDR3 length is 15 residues. CDR1 is LNHDA, CDR2 SQIVND, per germline (reference sequence). V dropped 4 bases and J dropped 0; count of bases not matched to a gene: 6. The sequence derives from a man older than 75 with active COVID-19. The source material was peripheral blood. This chain connects TRBV19 to TRBJ2-7; 7 bases are shared with TRBD1. The CDR3 spells CASSRDRAFSYEQYF. CDR3 nucleotides: TGTGCCAGTAGTAGAGACAGGGCGTTCTCCTACGAGCAGTACTTC.